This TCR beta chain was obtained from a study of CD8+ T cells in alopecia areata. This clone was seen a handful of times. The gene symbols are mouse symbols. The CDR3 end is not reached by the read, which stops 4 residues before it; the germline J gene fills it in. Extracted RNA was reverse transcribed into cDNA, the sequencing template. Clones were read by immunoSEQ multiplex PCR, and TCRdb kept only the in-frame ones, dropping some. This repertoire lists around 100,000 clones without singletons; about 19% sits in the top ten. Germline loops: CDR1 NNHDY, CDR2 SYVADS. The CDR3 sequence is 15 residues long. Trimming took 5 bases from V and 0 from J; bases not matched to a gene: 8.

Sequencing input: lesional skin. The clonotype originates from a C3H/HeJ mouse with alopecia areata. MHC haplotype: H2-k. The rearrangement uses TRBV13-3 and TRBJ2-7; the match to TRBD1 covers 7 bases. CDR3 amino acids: CASSARTGSSYEQYF. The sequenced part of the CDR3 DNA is TGTGCCAGCAGCGCTCGGACAGGAAGCTCCTAT.